The 9 T cell receptor beta chains listed next were all sequenced from one sample in a study of blood T cells in healthy people across ages. With a J-beta primer mix and a sample-barcoded 5' primer, a second PCR ran about 7 to 12 cycles. TCRdb called the 5' RACE reads again in MiXCR, with one record for every CDR3 protein. Altogether 1.5 million to 2 million distinct CDR3 sequences are present, around 48% being singletons, with the ten largest covering around 2.1%. The sample was blood. The receptors come from a woman between 40 and 55 years old in good health.

The chain carries TRBV2 and TRBJ1-5, with no clear D. Trimming took off 2 bases at V and 5 bases at J, with 10 bases between the two ends. CDR1 SNHLY and CDR2 FYNNEI come from the germline V gene. CDR3 length: 14 amino acids. The CDR3 sequence: CASSEFREDQPQHF. The CDR3 DNA sequence: TGTGCCAGCAGTGAATTTAGGGAGGATCAGCCCCAGCATTTT. Using reference TRBV2 and TRBJ1-5 for the parts outside the CDR3, the full variable domain is EPEVTQTPSHQVTQMGQEVILRCVPISNHLYFYWYRQILGQKVEFLVSFYNNEISEKSEIFDDQFSVERPDGSNFTLKIRSTKLEDSAMYFCASSEFREDQPQHFGDGTRLSIL.

The chain links TRBV20-1 to TRBJ1-2, with TRBD1 matching 7 bases. Germline V lookup: CDR1 DFQATT, CDR2 SNEGSKA (reference sequence). This CDR3 is 14 amino acids long. With 8 bases clipped from V and 5 bases from J, the junction kept 14 bases outside the gene matches. DNA for the CDR3: TGCAGTCGGAGTGTTGACAGGGTAGGGTATGGCTACACCTTC. As protein: CSRSVDRVGYGYTF.

The chain recombines TRBV12-3 or TRBV12-4 with TRBJ2-7; D is unresolved. The J call is uncertain, as TRBJ2-5 better fits the DNA end. This CDR3 is 14 amino acids long. The CDR3 DNA follows: TGTGCCAGCAGTTTCAACTCAGGTGCTGGGACCCAGTACTTC. Its protein is CASSFNSGAGTQYF.

This clonotype was detected a few times. The rearrangement joins TRBV7-9 to TRBJ2-1; 13 nucleotides align to TRBD2. The CDR3 has 17 amino acids. The germline V gene encodes CDR1 SEHNR and CDR2 FQNEAQ (reference sequence). V lost 1 base and J lost 8; bases outside the gene matches: 8. For the CDR3, the DNA is TGTGCCAGCAGCTTAGGCTCCGGGACTAGCGGGGTACATGAGCAGTTCTTC. Its translation is CASSLGSGTSGVHEQFF.

The J gene is TRBJ1-6, the V gene TRBV6-5; TRBD1 matches 9 bases. Trimming took 5 bases from V and 15 from J; bases not matched to a gene: 17. Germline CDR1 reads MNHEY; CDR2 reads SVGAGI. This CDR3 is 16 amino acids long. CDR3 nucleotide sequence: TGTGCCAGCAGTAGACTTGGGGGACAGGGTATCGGTTTCCTCCACTTT. Its protein product is CASSRLGGQGIGFLHF.

This clonotype has just a few counts. The chain carries TRBV20-1 and TRBJ2-1, with unresolved D. Between the trimmed V and J ends, which lost 3 bases and 10 bases, there was a span of 16 bases. Germline V gene lookup returns CDR1 DFQATT and CDR2 SNEGSKA (reference sequence). The CDR3 has 13 amino acids. This CDR3 is CSASKSSGPEQFF. DNA of the CDR3: TGCAGTGCTAGTAAGAGTTCGGGTCCGGAGCAGTTCTTC.

This chain joins TRBV2 and TRBJ2-3; TRBD2 matches at 11 bases. The length of the CDR3 is 15 residues. The junction had 10 bases not matched to a gene; V was cut back by 3 bases and J by 11 bases. Germline-derived CDR1 and CDR2 are SNHLY and FYNNEI. CDR3 DNA: TGTGCCAGCAGTGAGGATGGGCTAGCGGGGGGCAAGCAGTATTTT. It yields the protein CASSEDGLAGGKQYF.

The chain is built from TRBV5-1 and TRBJ2-2; 10 positions agree with TRBD1. The CDR3 has 18 residues. CDR1 and CDR2 from the germline V gene are SGHRS and YFSETQ. V was pared by 4 bases and J by 7 bases, with 16 bases of the junction left unmatched. The CDR3 region is CASSALTGGGPSGGELFF. CDR3 DNA sequence: TGCGCCAGCAGCGCACTGACAGGGGGCGGCCCCTCCGGCGGGGAGCTGTTTTTT.

This clonotype was seen repeatedly, ten times or more. The chain has TRBV7-2 and TRBJ2-5; 9 bases are a match to TRBD2. V dropped 4 bases and J dropped 4; count of bases not matched to a gene: 4. Germline-derived CDR1 and CDR2 are SGHTA and FQGNSA. This CDR3 spans 14 amino acids. The CDR3 region is CASSSAGGRETQYF. CDR3 sequence (DNA): TGTGCCAGCAGCTCCGCGGGGGGGCGAGAGACCCAGTACTTC. The full variable domain, completed using reference TRBV7-2 and TRBJ2-5, is GAGVSQSPSNKVTEKGKDVELRCDPISGHTALYWYRQSLGQGLEFLIYFQGNSAPDKSGLPSDRFSAERTGGSVSTLTIQRTQQEDSAVYLCASSSAGGRETQYFGPGTRLLVL.